This TCR beta chain was observed in a study of blood T cell repertoires in COVID-19. Assay: immunoSEQ multiplex PCR; the TCRdb copy retains only in-frame clones and omits some. The sample consists of roughly 300,000 clones, roughly 90% of them appearing once. This CDR3 is 16 amino acids long. CDR1 and CDR2 (germline): MNHNS, SASEGT. J gave up 9 bases and V 4 bases, and 11 bases lay outside the gene matches. This clonotype was sampled from a woman in her twenties or thirties with COVID-19, enrolled during active disease. The chain links TRBV6-1 to TRBJ2-1; 11 bases are shared with TRBD2. The sequenced sample consisted of peripheral blood. CDR3 amino acids: CASSVILAGASVEQFF. CDR3 sequence (DNA): TGTGCCAGCAGTGTGATACTAGCGGGGGCGTCTGTTGAGCAGTTCTTC.